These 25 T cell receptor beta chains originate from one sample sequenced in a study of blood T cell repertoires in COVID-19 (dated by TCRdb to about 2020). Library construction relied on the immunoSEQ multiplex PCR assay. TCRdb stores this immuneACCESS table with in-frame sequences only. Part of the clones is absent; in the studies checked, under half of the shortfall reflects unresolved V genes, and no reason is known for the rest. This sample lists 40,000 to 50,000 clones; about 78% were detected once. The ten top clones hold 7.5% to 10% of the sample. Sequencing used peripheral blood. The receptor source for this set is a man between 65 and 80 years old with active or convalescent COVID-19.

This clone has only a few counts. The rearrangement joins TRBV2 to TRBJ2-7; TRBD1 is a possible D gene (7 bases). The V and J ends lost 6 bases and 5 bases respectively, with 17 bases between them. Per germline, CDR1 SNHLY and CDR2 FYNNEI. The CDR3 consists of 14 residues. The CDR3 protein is CASREGQPGDEQYF. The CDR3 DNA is TGTGCCAGCAGGGAGGGACAGCCTGGGGACGAGCAGTACTTC.

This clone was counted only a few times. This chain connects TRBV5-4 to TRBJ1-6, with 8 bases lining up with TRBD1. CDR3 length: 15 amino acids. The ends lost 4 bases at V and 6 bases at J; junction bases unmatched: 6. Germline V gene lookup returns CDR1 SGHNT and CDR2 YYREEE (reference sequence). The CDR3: CASSPGQGRNSPLHF. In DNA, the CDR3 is TGTGCCAGCAGCCCCGGACAGGGACGTAATTCACCCCTCCACTTT.

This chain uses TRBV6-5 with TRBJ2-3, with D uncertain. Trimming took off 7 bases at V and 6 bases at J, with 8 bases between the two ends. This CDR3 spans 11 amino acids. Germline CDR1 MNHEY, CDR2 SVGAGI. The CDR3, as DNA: TGTGCCAGCAAATTCGAGGATACGCAGTATTTT. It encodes CASKFEDTQYF.

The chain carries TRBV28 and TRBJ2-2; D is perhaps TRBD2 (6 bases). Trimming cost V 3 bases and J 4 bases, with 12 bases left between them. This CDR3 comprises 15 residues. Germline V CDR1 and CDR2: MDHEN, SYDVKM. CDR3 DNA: TGTGCCAGCAGTTTGTCGGGGGATGGCACCGGGGAGCTGTTTTTT. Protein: CASSLSGDGTGELFF.

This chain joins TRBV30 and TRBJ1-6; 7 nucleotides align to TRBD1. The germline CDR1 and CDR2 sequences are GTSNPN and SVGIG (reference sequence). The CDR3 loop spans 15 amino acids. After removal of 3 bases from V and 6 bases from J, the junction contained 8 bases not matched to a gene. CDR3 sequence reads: CAWSPGTALNSPLHF. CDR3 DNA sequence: TGTGCCTGGAGCCCCGGGACAGCCCTTAATTCACCCCTCCACTTT.

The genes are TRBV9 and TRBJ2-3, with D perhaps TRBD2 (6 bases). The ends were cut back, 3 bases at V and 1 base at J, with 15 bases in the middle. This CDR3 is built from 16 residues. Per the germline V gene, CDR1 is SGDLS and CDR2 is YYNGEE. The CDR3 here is CASSGAGTPRTDTQYF. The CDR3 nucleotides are TGTGCCAGCAGCGGCGCCGGGACTCCACGCACAGATACGCAGTATTTT.

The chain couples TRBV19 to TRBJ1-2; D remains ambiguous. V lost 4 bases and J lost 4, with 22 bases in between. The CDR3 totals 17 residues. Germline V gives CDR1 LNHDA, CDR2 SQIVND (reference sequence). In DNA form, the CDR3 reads TGTGCCAGTAGTAACCGGGATTGGAGAATACCTCTCTATGGCTACACCTTC. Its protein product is CASSNRDWRIPLYGYTF.

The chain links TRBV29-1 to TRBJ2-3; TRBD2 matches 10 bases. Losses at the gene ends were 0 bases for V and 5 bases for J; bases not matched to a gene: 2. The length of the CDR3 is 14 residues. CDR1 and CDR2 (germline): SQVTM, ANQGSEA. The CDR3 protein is CSVEDTSGVDTQYF. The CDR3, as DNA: TGCAGCGTTGAAGATACTAGCGGGGTAGATACGCAGTATTTT.

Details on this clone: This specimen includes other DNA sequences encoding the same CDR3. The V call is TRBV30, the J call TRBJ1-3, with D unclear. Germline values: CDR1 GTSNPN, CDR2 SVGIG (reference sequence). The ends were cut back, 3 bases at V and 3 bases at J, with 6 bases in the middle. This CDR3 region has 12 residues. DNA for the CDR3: TGTGCCTGGAGAACCGGTGGAAACACCATATATTTT. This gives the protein CAWRTGGNTIYF.

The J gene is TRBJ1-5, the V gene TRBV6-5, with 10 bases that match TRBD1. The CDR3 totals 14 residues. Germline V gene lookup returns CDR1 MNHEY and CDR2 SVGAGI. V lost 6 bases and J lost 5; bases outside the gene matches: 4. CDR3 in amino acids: CASRLDRGYQPQHF. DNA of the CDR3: TGTGCCAGCAGACTGGACAGGGGGTATCAGCCCCAGCATTTT.

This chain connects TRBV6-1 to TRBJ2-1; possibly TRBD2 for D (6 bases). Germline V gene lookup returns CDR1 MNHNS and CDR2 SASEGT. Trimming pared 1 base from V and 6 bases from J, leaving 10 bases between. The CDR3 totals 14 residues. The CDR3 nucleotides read TGTGCCAGCAGTGAAGGCCTAGCGCTCAATGAGCAGTTCTTC. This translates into CASSEGLALNEQFF.

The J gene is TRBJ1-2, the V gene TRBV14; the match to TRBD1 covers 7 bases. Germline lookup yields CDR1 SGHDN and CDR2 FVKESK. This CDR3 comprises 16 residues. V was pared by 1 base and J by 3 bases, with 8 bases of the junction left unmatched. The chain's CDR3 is CASSQVRGRRDYGYTF. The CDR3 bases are TGTGCCAGCAGCCAAGTGAGGGGGCGCCGGGACTATGGCTACACCTTC. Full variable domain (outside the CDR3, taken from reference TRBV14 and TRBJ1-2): EAGVTQFPSHSVIEKGQTVTLRCDPISGHDNLYWYRRVMGKEIKFLLHFVKESKQDESGMPNNRFLAERTGGTYSTLKVQPAELEDSGVYFCASSQVRGRRDYGYTFGSGTRLTVV.

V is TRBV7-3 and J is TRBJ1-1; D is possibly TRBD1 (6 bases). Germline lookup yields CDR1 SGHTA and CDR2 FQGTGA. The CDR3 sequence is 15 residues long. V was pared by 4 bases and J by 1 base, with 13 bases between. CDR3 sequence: CASSSSGGQNTEAFF. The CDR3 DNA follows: TGTGCCAGCAGCTCGTCTGGGGGACAGAACACTGAAGCTTTCTTT.

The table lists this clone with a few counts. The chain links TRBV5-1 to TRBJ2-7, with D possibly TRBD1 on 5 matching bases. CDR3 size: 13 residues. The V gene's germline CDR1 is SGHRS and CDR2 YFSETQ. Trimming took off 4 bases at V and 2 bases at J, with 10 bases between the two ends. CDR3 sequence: CASSERGTYEQYF. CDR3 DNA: TGCGCCAGCAGCGAAAGGGGTACCTACGAGCAGTACTTC.

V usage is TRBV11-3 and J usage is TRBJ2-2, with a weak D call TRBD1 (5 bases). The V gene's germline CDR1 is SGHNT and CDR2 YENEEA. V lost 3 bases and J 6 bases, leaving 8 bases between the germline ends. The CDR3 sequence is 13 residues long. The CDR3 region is CASSLDTSGELFF. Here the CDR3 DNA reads TGTGCCAGCAGCTTGGACACCTCCGGGGAGCTGTTTTTT.

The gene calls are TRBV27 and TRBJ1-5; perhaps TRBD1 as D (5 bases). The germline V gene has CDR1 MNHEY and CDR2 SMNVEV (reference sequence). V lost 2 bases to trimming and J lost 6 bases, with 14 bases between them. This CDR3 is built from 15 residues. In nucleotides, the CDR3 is TGTGCCAGCAGTTTAAGCGCAGGGTCGGGTCAGCCCCAGCATTTT. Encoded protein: CASSLSAGSGQPQHF.

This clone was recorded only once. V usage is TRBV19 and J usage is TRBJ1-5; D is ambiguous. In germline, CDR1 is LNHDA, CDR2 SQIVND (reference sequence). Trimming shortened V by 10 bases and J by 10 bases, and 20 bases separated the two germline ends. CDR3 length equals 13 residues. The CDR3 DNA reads TGTGCCACCAATCAGGACTCGAAAAAACCCCAGCATTTT. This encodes CATNQDSKKPQHF.

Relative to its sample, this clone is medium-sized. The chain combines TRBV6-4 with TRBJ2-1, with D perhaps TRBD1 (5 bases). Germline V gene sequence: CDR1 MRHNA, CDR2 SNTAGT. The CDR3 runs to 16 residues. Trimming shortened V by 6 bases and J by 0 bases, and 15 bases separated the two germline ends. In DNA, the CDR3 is TGTGCCAGCAGAAGGCCCGTTCAGGGCTCCTACAATGAGCAGTTCTTC. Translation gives CASRRPVQGSYNEQFF.

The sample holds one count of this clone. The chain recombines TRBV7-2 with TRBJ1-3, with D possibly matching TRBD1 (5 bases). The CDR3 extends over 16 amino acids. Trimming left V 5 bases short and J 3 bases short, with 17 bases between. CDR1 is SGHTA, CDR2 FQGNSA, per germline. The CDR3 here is CASSPPGGSLGNTIYF. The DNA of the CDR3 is TGTGCCAGCAGCCCCCCGGGGGGGTCTCTTGGAAACACCATATATTTT. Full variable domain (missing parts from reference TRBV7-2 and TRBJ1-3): GAGVSQSPSNKVTEKGKDVELRCDPISGHTALYWYRQSLGQGLEFLIYFQGNSAPDKSGLPSDRFSAERTGGSVSTLTIQRTQQEDSAVYLCASSPPGGSLGNTIYFGEGSWLTVV.

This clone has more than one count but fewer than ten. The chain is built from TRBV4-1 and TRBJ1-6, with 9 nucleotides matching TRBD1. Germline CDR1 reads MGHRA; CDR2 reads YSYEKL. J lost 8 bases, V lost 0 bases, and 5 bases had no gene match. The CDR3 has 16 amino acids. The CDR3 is CASSQEFWTGDSPLHF. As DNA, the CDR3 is TGCGCCAGCAGCCAAGAATTTTGGACAGGGGATTCACCCCTCCACTTT.

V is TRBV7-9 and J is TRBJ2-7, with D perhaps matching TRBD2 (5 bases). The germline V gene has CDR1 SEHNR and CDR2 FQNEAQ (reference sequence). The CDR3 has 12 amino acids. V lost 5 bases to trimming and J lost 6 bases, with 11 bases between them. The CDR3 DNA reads TGTGCCAGCAGCCACGGCGCGGGCGAGCAGTACTTC. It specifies CASSHGAGEQYF.

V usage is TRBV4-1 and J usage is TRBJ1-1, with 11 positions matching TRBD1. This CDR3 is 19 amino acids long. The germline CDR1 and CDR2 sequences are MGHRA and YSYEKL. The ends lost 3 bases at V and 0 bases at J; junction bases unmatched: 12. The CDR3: CASSHVRGTGGIMNTEAFF. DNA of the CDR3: TGCGCCAGCAGCCACGTACGCGGGACAGGGGGGATCATGAACACTGAAGCTTTCTTT.

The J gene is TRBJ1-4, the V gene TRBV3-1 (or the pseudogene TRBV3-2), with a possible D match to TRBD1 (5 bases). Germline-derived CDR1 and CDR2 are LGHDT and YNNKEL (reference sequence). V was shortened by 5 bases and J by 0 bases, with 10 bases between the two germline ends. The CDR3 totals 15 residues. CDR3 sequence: CASSFDSPTNEKLFF. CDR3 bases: TGTGCCAGCAGCTTCGACAGCCCAACTAATGAAAAACTGTTTTTT.

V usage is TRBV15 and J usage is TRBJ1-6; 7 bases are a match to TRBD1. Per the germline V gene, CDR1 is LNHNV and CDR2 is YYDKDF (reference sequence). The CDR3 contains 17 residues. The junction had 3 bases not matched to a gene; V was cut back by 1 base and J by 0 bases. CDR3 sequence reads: CATSRGQGSSYNSPLHF. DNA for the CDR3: TGTGCCACCAGCAGAGGACAGGGAAGCTCCTATAATTCACCCCTCCACTTT.

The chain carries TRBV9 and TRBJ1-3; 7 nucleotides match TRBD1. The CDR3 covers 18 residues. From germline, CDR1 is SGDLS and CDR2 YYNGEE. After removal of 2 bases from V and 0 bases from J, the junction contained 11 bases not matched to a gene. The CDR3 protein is CASSVGGQASFSGNTIYF. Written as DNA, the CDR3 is TGTGCCAGCAGCGTCGGAGGACAGGCCAGCTTCTCTGGAAACACCATATATTTT. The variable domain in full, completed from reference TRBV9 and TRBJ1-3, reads DSGVTQTPKHLITATGQRVTLRCSPRSGDLSVYWYQQSLDQGLQFLIQYYNGEERAKGNILERFSAQQFPDLHSELNLSSLELGDSALYFCASSVGGQASFSGNTIYFGEGSWLTVV.